This TCR beta chain is drawn from a study of T-cell memory formation after mild COVID-19 (dated by TCRdb to the early 2020s). With regard to the full study: Most TCR sequence clusters were specific to one of the two donors. In a couple of donors, T-cell clones that expanded and contracted after mild COVID-19 were followed by sequencing TCRalpha and TCRbeta repertoires longitudinally. Two young, previously healthy adult volunteers made up the cohort, one male and one female. Study-wide findings and limitations: Some responding clones were found in pre-infection memory, which suggests that pre-existing cross-reactive memory T cells took part in the SARS-CoV-2 response. Only two mild cases were covered by the study, and larger cohorts that include severe cases with pre-infection samples were considered necessary. Contracting CD4+ clones appeared mostly in the CM and EM memory subsets, whereas CD8+ clones were enriched in EMRA. SARS-CoV-2 specificity was not confirmed for the second-wave clones peaking on day 37. Clones contracting from day 15 to 85 had balanced CD4/CD8 phenotypes, while a second wave expanding from day 15 to 37 was biased towards CD4+.

V trim: 3 bases; J trim: 3 bases; unmatched bases: 2. The cysteine opens and the phenylalanine closes a CDR3 of 13 amino acids. Only the CDR3 region is kept as DNA, spanning 39 bases read in frame from base 1. Ficoll-Paque density gradient centrifugation was used to isolate PBMCs. Sequenced on an Illumina NovaSeq 6000. Using 5'RACE with constant-segment primers, TCRalpha and TCRbeta cDNA libraries were constructed, with sample barcodes and unique molecular identifiers added in the process. Trizol reagent was used to extract RNA from every sample. Libraries were amplified in two PCR steps, with a second sample barcode and Illumina TruSeq adapters added in the second step. Sequencing of libraries was performed on an Illumina NovaSeq with 2 x 150 bp paired-end reads. As for how the authors treated the data: Reads were demultiplexed and collapsed into UMI-guided consensus sequences with migec v1.2.7. With mixcr v2.1.11, UMI consensuses were aligned to TRA and TRB V and J templates and assembled into clonotypes. A clonotype was counted as expanded or contracted only when both edgeR and NoisET called the clonotype significant, with the noise models trained on biological replicates. For edgeR calls, a false discovery rate-adjusted p below 0.01 and a log2 fold-change threshold of 1 were applied. As an exploratory analysis of dynamics, max-normalized trajectories of the 1000 most abundant clonotypes were examined by PCA with hierarchical clustering. Each responding clone was given a CD4 or CD8 phenotype based on the CD4+ and CD8+ repertoires, which had been sequenced separately. Using fastp at Q25 and MiXCR, TCRdb reprocessed the public reads and kept productive beta chains. All rows with the same CDR3 protein become a single entry with the most common DNA and genes. The V and J calls and clone size come from TCRdb's table, not from the authors' own analysis. In all, the sample holds around 370,000 distinct CDR3 sequences, and roughly 21% of those were seen once. The ten largest clones represent approximately 13% of the sample.

This clonotype has more than one count but fewer than ten. The antigen it recognizes is unknown. The record has no base qualities; no much larger clone is one base away. Sequenced input: PBMCs or a T cell subset sorted from them (not recorded which). The chain is made from TRBV12-3 or TRBV12-4 and TRBJ2-7, with 7 middle bases fitting TRBD2. This receptor was obtained from an adult woman who had mild COVID-19 (a few samples of this study predate the infection). The sample titles of this study are shuffled in the database, so cell type and time point are left out; the donor was told from shared clones. The DNA sequence reads TGTGCCAGCAGTTTCGAGCGGGGCTACGAGCAGTACTTC. Protein translation: CASSFERGYEQYF.